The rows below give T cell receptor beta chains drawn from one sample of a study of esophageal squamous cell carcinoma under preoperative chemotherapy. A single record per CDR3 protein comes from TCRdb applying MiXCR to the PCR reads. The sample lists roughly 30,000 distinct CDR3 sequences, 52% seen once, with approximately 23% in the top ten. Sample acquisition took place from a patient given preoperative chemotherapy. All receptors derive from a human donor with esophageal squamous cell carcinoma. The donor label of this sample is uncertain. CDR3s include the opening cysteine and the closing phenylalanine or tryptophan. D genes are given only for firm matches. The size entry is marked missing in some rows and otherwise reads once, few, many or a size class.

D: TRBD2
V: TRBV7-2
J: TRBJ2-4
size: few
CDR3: CARSGGRDKNIQYF
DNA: TGTGCCAGGAGCGGGGGTCGTGACAAAAACATTCAGTACTTC

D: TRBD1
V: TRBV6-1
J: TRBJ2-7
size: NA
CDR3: CASTHPGQGDYEQYF
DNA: TGTGCCAGCACCCACCCGGGACAGGGGGACTACGAGCAGTACTTC

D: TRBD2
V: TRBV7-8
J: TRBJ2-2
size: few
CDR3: CASSRLGGASTGALYF
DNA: TGTGCCAGCAGCCGCCTCGGGGGGGCGAGCACCGGTGCGCTGTATTTT

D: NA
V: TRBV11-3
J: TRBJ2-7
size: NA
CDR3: CASSSLGEQYF
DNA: TGTGCCAGCAGCTCGTTAGGTGAGCAGTACTTC

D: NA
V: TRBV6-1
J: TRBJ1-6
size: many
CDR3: CASKRLNLGSPLHF
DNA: TGTGCCAGCAAACGCCTAAACCTAGGTTCACCCCTCCACTTT

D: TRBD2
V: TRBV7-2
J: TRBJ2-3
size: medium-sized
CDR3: CASSLAGGPKDTQYF
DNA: TGTGCCAGCAGCCTTGCGGGGGGGCCGAAAGATACGCAGTATTTT

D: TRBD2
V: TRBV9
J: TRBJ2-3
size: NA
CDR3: CASSVESGATDTQYF
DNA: TGTGCCAGCAGCGTAGAGAGCGGGGCCACAGATACGCAGTATTTT

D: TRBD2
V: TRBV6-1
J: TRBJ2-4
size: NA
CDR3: CASSFGTSLNKNIQYF
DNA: TGTGCCAGCAGCTTCGGGACTAGCCTAAACAAAAACATTCAGTACTTC

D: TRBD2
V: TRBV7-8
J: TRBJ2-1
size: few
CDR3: CASSLPSGNSYNEQFF
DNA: TGTGCCAGCAGCTTACCAAGCGGGAACTCCTACAATGAGCAGTTCTTC

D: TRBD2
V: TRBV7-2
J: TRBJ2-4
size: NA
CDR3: CASRPLAGIGTTDTQYF
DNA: TGTGCCAGCAGACCACTAGCGGGTATAGGGACCACAGATACTCAGTACTTC

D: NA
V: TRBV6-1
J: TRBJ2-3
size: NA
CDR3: CASGGNRGDGPETQYF
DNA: TGTGCCAGCGGGGGCAACCGGGGGGACGGGCCAGAGACGCAGTACTTT

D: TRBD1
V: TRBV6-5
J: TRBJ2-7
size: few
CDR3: CASSYGFGGTGATYEQYF
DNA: TGTGCCAGCAGTTACGGTTTTGGGGGGACAGGGGCTACCTACGAGCAGTACTTC

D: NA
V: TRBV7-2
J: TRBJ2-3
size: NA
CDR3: CASSLDPLPSGSTDTQYF
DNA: TGTGCCAGCAGCTTAGACCCCCTCCCCAGCGGGAGCACAGATACGCAGTATTTT

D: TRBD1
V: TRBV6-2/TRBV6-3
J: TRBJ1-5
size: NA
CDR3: CASSRTGVGQPQHF
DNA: TGTGCCAGCAGTAGAACAGGGGTTGGACAGCCCCAGCATTTT

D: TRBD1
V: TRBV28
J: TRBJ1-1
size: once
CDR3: CASSSSGQGRAFF
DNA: TGTGCCAGCAGTTCCTCGGGACAGGGCCGGGCTTTCTTT

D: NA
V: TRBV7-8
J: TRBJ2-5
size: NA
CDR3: CAGSWGRDLETQYF
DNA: TGTGCGGGCAGCTGGGGCCGTGACCTAGAGACCCAGTACTTC

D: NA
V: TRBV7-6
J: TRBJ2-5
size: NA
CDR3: CAGSGGRDPDTQYF
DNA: TGTGCGGGCAGTGGGGGCCGGGACCCAGATACCCAGTACTTC

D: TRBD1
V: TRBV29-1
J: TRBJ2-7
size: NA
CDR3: CSVETGTGYEQYF
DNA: TGCAGCGTTGAGACCGGGACAGGCTACGAGCAGTACTTC

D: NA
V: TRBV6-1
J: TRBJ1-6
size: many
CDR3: CASSEEGLFGSPLHF
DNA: TGTGCCAGCAGTGAAGAGGGGTTATTTGGTTCACCCCTCCACTTT

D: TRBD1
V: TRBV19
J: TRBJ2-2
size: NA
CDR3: CASSAAGGPGELFF
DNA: TGTGCCAGTAGTGCCGCAGGGGGTCCCGGGGAGCTGTTTTTT

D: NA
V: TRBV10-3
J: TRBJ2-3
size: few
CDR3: CAISSGRTDTQYF
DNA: TGTGCCATCAGTAGCGGACGCACAGATACGCAGTATTTT

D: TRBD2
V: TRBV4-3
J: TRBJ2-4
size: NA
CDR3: CASSQLTSGGGYGKNIQYF
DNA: TGCGCCAGCAGCCAATTGACTAGCGGGGGTGGATATGGCAAAAACATTCAGTACTTC

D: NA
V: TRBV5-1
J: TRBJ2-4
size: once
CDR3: CASSPTLGGANIQYF
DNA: TGCGCCAGCAGCCCCACCCTTGGAGGGGCAAACATTCAGTACTTC

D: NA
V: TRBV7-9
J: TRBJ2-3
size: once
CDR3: CAGLWNKDTQYF
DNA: TGTGCGGGGCTGTGGAACAAAGACACGCAGTATTTC

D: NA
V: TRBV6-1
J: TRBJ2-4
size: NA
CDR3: CASSPGRANNTQYF
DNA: TGTGCCAGCAGTCCGGGACGAGCCAACAATACTCAGTACTTC

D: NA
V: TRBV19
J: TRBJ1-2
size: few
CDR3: CASSSRRHYGYTF
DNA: TGTGCCAGTAGTAGTCGAAGACACTATGGCTACACCTTC

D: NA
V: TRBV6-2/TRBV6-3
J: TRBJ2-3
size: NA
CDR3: CARRAGLRDKDTQYF
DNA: TGTGCCCGCAGGGCGGGGCTGAGAGACAAAGATACTCAGTACTTT

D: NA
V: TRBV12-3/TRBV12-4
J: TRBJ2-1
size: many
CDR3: CASSPGTPPHNEQFF
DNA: TGTGCCAGCAGCCCCGGGACCCCTCCCCACAATGAGCAGTTCTTC

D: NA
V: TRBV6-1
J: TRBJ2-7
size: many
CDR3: CASSESYEQYF
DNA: TGTGCCAGCAGTGAAAGCTACGAGCAGTACTTC

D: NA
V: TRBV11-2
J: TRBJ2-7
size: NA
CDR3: CASSLDLKFYYEQYF
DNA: TGTGCCAGCAGCTTAGATCTCAAATTTTACTACGAGCAGTACTTC

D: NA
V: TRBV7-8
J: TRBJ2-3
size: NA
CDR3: CASSRLGGVNTEEQYF
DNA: TGTGCCAGCAGCCGCCTAGGGGGGGTAAACACAGAGGAGCAGTATTTT

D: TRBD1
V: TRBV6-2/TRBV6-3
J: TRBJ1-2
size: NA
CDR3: CASRPTPDGGTDGYTF
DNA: TGTGCCAGCAGGCCTACCCCGGACGGCGGGACAGATGGCTACACCTTC

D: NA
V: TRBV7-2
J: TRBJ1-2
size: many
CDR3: CASSPGGTNYGYTF
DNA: TGTGCCAGCAGCCCCGGAGGGACCAACTATGGCTACACCTTC

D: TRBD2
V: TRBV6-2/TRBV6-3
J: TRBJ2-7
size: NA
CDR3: CASSYGDPSGGTYEQYF
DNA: TGTGCCAGCAGTTACGGGGACCCTAGCGGGGGAACCTACGAGCAGTACTTC

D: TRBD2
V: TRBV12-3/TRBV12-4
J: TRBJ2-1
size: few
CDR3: CASSGVAGALTEQFF
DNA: TGTGCCAGCAGTGGAGTAGCGGGAGCCCTTACTGAGCAGTTCTTC

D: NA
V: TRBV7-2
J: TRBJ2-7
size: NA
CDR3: CRSTGLRGTDTQYF
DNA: TGTCGCAGCACGGGGCTGCGTGGCACAGATACGCAGTACTTC

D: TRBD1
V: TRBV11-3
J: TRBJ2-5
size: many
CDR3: CASRPTGTDQETQYF
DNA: TGTGCCAGCAGACCGACGGGGACAGACCAAGAGACCCAGTACTTC

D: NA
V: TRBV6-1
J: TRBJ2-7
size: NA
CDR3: CASRGDGTYEQYF
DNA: TGTGCCAGCAGAGGGGATGGGACCTACGAGCAGTACTTC

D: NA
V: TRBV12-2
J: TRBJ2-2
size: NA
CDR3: CGLQAVSTDELFF
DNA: TGTGGCCTCCAGGCGGTGAGCACCGATGAGCTGTTTTTT

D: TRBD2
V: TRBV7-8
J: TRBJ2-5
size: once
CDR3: CAGSGAAGQDTQYF
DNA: TGTGCGGGCAGCGGGGCGGCGGGCCAAGATACCCAGTATTTC

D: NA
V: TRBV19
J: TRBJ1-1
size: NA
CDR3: CASSSKAVNTEAFF
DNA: TGTGCCAGTAGTAGTAAGGCGGTGAACACTGAAGCTTTCTTT

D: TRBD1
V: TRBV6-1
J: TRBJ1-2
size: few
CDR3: CASRFPGQGAGGYTF
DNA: TGTGCCAGCAGATTTCCGGGACAGGGGGCCGGGGGCTACACCTTC

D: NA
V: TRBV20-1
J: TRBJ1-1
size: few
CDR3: CSAREGSTEAFF
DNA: TGCAGTGCTAGAGAGGGGAGCACTGAAGCTTTCTTT

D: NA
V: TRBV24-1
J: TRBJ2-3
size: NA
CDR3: CATSDLDWGTDTQYF
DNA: TGTGCCACCAGTGATTTGGACTGGGGCACAGATACGCAGTATTTT

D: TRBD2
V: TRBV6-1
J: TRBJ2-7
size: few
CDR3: CASSDQRELEQYF
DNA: TGTGCCAGCAGTGATCAGCGGGAGCTCGAGCAGTACTTC

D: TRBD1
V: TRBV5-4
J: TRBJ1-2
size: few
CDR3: CASSGTGVERGYTF
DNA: TGTGCCAGCAGCGGCACAGGGGTGGAACGAGGCTACACCTTC

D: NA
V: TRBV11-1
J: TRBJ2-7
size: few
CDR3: CASSFRRGSISEQYF
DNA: TGTGCCAGCAGCTTCAGAAGGGGAAGTATCTCCGAGCAGTACTTC

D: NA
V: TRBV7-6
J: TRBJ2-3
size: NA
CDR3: CAGWWLGVTNIQFF
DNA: TGCGCCGGCTGGTGGCTGGGGGTCACAAATATTCAGTTTTTC

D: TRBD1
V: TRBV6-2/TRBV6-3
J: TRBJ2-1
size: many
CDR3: CATLLPGQGRNEQFF
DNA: TGTGCCACCCTCCTCCCGGGACAGGGGCGGAATGAGCAGTTCTTC

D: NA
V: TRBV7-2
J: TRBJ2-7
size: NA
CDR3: CASSATRTAYEQYF
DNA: TGTGCCAGCAGCGCAACTCGGACGGCTTACGAGCAGTACTTC